Listed below are T cell receptor beta chains from one sample, sequenced in a study of shared clonotypes between healthy human individuals. Produced via immunoSEQ multiplex PCR; TCRdb's table is partial and in-frame only. This sample has about 2 million clones; roughly 95% occur once, and the top ten carry about 1.1%. Sample: naive CD8+ T cells sorted from blood. Source of these receptors: a man aged 18 to 35 in good health. Both conserved end residues are part of each CDR3. Clone size is shown for a subset of rows, as once, few, many or a class of expanded clone.

NA,TRBV10-1,CASSPLALEDTTDTQYF
NA,TRBV6-5,CASSGLQGTEQYF
NA,TRBV2,CASSEDHSYNEQFF
NA,TRBV6-5,CASSYSSEDSAEQYF
NA,TRBV6-5,CASSYDPANYGYTF
NA,TRBV27,CASSRSTSGDETQYF
NA,TRBV7-3,CASSLMASTGNEQFF
NA,TRBV6-6,CASSRTGQGNEKLFF
NA,TRBV4-1,CASSPQTGFSSYEQYF
NA,TRBV29-1,CSVEPRSGTGYGYTF
NA,TRBV7-2,CASSPGTAYSNQPQHF
NA,TRBV19,CASSIGPLAQYTQYF
NA,TRBV5-6,CASSATGDPYQETQYF
NA,TRBV13,CASSSAGTSSYEQYF
NA,TRBV19,CASSIEGELGQTQYF
NA,TRBV19,CASSMGTGVYEQYF
NA,TRBV27,CASSLESGEAFF
NA,TRBV6-5,CASSFPGVEQFF
NA,TRBV11-2,CASSLTGDNEKLFF
NA,TRBV27,CASSFGENSPLHF
NA,TRBV5-6,CASSLGGTGELFF
NA,TRBV30,CAWITDGSGEQFF
NA,TRBV19,CASTLGSPADTQYF
NA,TRBV7-9,CASRGGSSSYNEQFF
NA,TRBV30,CAWSVQGGLAGGDTQYF
NA,TRBV5-6,CASGLSTDTQYF
NA,TRBV10-1,CASSDSTSGNNEQFF
once,TRBV6-5,CASPTKETQYF
NA,TRBV5-4,CASSRSDYNEQFF
few,TRBV14,CASSLAGGNEQYF
NA,TRBV30,CAWSLNTEAFF
once,TRBV19,CASIPSGSGEQFF
once,TRBV4-1,CASSQEIRQGGRETQYF
NA,TRBV23-1,CASSHASEQYF
NA,TRBV11-2,CASSLDPGVRSYEQYF